The TCR beta chain described here comes from a study of cytomegalovirus exposure and HLA in healthy donors. Vbeta (60) and Jbeta (13) primers were used in the PCR. Using immunoSEQ multiplex PCR, the repertoire was profiled, and TCRdb retains in-frame clones only, with some absent. This table lists about 52,000 clones. The length of the CDR3 is 16 residues. V shed 2 bases and J shed 5 bases, with 19 bases lying between them. The germline gives CDR1 MNHEY, CDR2 SVGAGI. Comment on this clone: Its cognate antigen is unknown. The conserved phenylalanine or tryptophan is not found at the CDR3 terminus, so this likely reflects a read error.

The study, taken as a whole, reports: According to an earlier analysis, most TCR beta V segments yielded productive rearrangements about 87% or about 30% of the time.

The chain carries TRBV6-5 and TRBJ2-7; the D gene is possibly TRBD2 (6 bases). This clonotype was sampled from a woman aged 55-75 years in good health and CMV-seropositive. Sample: PBMCs. The CDR3 region is CASSYGRRAGRNEQYL. Here the CDR3 DNA reads TGTGCCAGCAGTTACGGACGGAGGGCAGGGCGGAACGAGCAGTACCTC.